This T cell receptor beta chain stems from a study of T cell repertoires and HLA-DP antigens. The overall study: Alloreactive CD4+ T cells targeted HLA-DP on transduced HeLa. Versus self, one alloantigen differed at one groove amino acid, the other at more than eight. General observations from the study: Naive and memory CD4+ cells were analysed together, not apart.

Primers targeted 54 TRBV and 13 TRBJ segments. Some clones are missing from TCRdb's copy, which holds only in-frame ones; the method was immunoSEQ multiplex PCR. The sample lists approximately 90,000 clones; around nine tenths were seen once. Germline V gene sequence: CDR1 LNHDA, CDR2 SQIVND (reference sequence). With 3 bases removed from V and 7 bases from J, the gap between germline ends came to 18 bases. The length of the CDR3 is 15 residues. Points on this clone: Its antigen is still unknown.

The chain combines TRBV19 with TRBJ1-2, with unresolved D. This receptor was identified in a man between 50 and 59 years old in good health and CMV-seronegative. Material: CD4+ T cells from PBMCs. Here the CDR3 reads CASSMGGHPGFGYTF. The DNA of the CDR3 is TGTGCCAGTAGTATGGGTGGTCATCCCGGCTTTGGCTACACCTTC.